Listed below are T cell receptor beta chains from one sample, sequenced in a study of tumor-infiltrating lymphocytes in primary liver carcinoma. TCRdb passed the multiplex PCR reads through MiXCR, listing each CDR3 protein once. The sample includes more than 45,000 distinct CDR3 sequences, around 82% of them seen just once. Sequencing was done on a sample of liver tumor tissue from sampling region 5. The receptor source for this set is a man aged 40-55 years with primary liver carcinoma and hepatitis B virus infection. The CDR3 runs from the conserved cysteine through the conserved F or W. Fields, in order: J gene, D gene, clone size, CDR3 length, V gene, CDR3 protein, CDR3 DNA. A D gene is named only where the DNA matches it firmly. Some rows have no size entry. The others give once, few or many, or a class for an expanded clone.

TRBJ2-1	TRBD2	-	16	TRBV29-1	CSVEFGSGRITDVQFF	TGCAGTGTTGAATTCGGGAGCGGGAGGATAACCGATGTGCAGTTCTTC
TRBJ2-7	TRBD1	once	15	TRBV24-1	CATRDSGQGRDEQYF	TGTGCCACTCGTGATTCCGGACAGGGAAGAGACGAGCAGTACTTC
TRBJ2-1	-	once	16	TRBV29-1	CSVEFGRGRITGEQFF	TGCAGCGTTGAATTCGGGAGAGGGAGGATAACCGGTGAGCAGTTCTTC
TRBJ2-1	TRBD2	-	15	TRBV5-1	CASSRGLSGEGEQFF	TGCGCCAGCAGCCGGGGACTATCGGGAGAAGGGGAGCAGTTCTTT
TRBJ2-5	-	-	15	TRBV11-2	CASTLGARGQETRYF	TGTGCCAGCACCTTAGGGGCTAGGGGACAAGAGACCCGGTACTTC
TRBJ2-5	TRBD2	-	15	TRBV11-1	CASTLTGLAGEAQYF	TGTGCCAGTACCCTCACTGGACTAGCTGGAGAGGCCCAGTACTTC
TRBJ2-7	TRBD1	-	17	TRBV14	CACSQEGQGTGYNEQYF	TGTGCCTGCAGCCAAGAGGGTCAGGGGACAGGATACAATGAGCAGTACTTC
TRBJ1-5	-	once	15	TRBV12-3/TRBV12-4	CVRTRDTAINQPQHF	TGTGTCAGAACGCGGGACACCGCAATAAATCAGCCCCAGCATTTT
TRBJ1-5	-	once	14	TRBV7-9	CASSSEYSSQPQHF	TGTGCCAGCAGCTCAGAATATAGCAGTCAGCCCCAGCATTTT
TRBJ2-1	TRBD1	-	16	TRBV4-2	CAGSHTGRQGNNEQFF	TGTGCTGGCAGCCACACCGGGAGACAGGGGAACAATGAGCAGTTCTTC
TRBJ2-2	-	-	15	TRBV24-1	CPNSPIETNTGELFF	TGTCCCAACAGTCCTATAGAGACGAACACCGGGGAGCTGTTTTTT
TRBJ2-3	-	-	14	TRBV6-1	CASSEGLVPDTQYF	TGTGCAAGCAGTGAAGGGCTAGTGCCAGATACGCAGTATTTT
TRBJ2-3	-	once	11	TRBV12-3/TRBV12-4	CTSSLPGTQYF	TGTACCAGCAGTTTGCCTGGCACGCAGTATTTT
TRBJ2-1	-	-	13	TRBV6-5	CASSHEGLDEQFF	TGTGCCAGCAGTCACGAGGGGCTGGATGAGCAGTTCTTC
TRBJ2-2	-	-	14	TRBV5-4	CAISPDLSNGELFF	TGTGCCATCAGCCCGGACTTGTCGAACGGGGAGCTGTTTTTT
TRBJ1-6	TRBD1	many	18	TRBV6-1	CASRGMGQGARSNSPLHF	TGTGCCTCCAGGGGGATGGGACAGGGGGCAAGAAGTAATTCACCCCTCCACTTT
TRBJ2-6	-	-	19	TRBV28	CTSSTPGQVDYSGANVLTF	TGTACCAGCAGTACACCGGGACAAGTGGACTACTCTGGGGCCAACGTCCTGACTTTC
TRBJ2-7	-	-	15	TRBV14	CANSQARTFSYEQYF	TGTGCCAACAGCCAGGCCAGGACATTTTCCTACGAGCAGTACTTC
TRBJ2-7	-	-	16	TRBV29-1	CIAMTSGTGTPCEQYF	TGCATCGCCATGACATCTGGGACCGGTACTCCCTGCGAGCAGTACTTC
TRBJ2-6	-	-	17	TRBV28	CASSSALALSGANILSF	TGTGCCAGCAGTTCCGCCCTAGCTCTCTCTGGGGCCAACATCCTGAGTTTC
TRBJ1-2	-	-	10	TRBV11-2	CASSPNSYTF	TGTGCCAGCAGCCCCAATAGCTACACCTTC
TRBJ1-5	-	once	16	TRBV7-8	CDSSSAGPKIHQPQHF	TGTGACAGCAGCTCGGCGGGGCCCAAGATCCATCAGCCTCAGCATTTC
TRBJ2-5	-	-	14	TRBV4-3	CASSQDEYLETQYF	TGCGCCAGCAGCCAAGATGAGTATTTGGAGACCCAGTACTTT
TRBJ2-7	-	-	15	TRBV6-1	CTSTPVTGAPTEQYF	TGTACCAGCACTCCGGTGACGGGGGCCCCGACCGAGCAGTACTTC
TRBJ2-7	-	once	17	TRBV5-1	CASSRTENGAGRYEQYF	TGCGCCAGCAGTCGGACTGAAAATGGAGCAGGGCGCTACGAGCAGTACTTC
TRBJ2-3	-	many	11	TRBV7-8	CASSSSFGQYF	TGTGCCAGCAGCTCCTCGTTTGGGCAGTATTTT
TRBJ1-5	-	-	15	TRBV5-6	CASSILCGSDQPQHF	TGTGCCAGCAGCATCTTGTGCGGGAGCGATCAGCCCCAGCATTTT
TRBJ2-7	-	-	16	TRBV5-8	CASSQGALAFSYEQYF	TGTGCCAGCAGCCAAGGGGCACTAGCCTTCTCCTACGAGCAGTACTTC
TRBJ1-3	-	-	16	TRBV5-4	CASSLEGPVSGNTIYF	TGTGCCAGCAGCTTGGAAGGCCCCGTCTCAGGAAACACCATATATTTT
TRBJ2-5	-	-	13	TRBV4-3	CASSLVYEETQYF	TGTGCCAGCAGCCTAGTGTATGAAGAGACCCAGTACTTC
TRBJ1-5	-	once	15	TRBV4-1	CVNSPIEGSNQPQHF	TGCGTCAACAGTCCCATAGAGGGGAGCAATCAACCCCAGCATTTT
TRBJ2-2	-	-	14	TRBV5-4	CASSPDLSCGELFF	TGTGCCAGCAGCCCGGACTTGTCGTGCGGGGAGCTCTTTTTT
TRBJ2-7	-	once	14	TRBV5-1	CASSSRANLYGQYF	TGCGCCAGTAGCTCCCGGGCCAACCTCTACGGGCAGTACTTC
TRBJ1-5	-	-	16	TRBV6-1	CASSPRSRRLNQPQHF	TGTGCCAGCAGCCCCCGCTCTCGACGGCTCAATCAGCCCCAGCATTTT
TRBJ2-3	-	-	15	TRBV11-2	CASSMLQGRPDTQYF	TGTGCCAGCAGCATGCTACAGGGTCGGCCAGATACGCAGTATTTT
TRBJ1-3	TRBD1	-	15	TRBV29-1	CSVVGYRGRGNAIYF	TGCAGCGTTGTGGGGTACAGGGGGCGGGGAAACGCCATATATTTT
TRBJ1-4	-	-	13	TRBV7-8	CASSLEADRRLFF	TGTGCTAGCAGCTTAGAGGCCGACAGGAGGTTGTTTTTT
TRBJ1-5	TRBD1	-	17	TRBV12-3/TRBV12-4	CTSSLNQGAGMGQSQHF	TGTACCAGCAGTTTGAATCAGGGGGCTGGGATGGGTCAGTCCCAGCATTTT
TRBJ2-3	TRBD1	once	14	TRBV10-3	CVVSGTGGTYTQYF	TGTGTCGTATCCGGGACAGGGGGCACATATACGCAGTATTTT
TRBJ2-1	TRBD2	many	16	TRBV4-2	CASSQTTSGRDNEQFF	TGTGCCAGCAGCCAGACGACTAGCGGGAGGGACAATGAGCAGTTCTTC
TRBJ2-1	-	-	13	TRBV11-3	CASSLFPDYEQFF	TGTGCCAGCAGCTTATTTCCGGACTACGAGCAGTTCTTC
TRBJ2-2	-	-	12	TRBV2	CASSEVKGELIF	TGTGCCAGCAGTGAGGTGAAGGGGGAGCTGATTTTT
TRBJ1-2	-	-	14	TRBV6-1	CASTTTAGYYGYTF	TGTGCCAGCACCACAACGGCAGGGTACTATGGCTACACATTC
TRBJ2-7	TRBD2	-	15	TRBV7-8	CASRRLAGGGNEQYF	TGTGCCAGTAGGAGACTAGCGGGAGGGGGCAACGAGCAGTACTTC
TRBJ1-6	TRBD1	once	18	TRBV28	CASQLGTGDEMENSSLHF	TGTGCCAGTCAACTCGGGACAGGGGACGAGATGGAGAATTCATCCCTCCACTTT
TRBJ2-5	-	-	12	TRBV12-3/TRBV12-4	CSSSLNQETQYF	TGTTCCAGCAGTTTAAACCAAGAGACTCAGTACTTC
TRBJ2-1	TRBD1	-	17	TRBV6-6	CASSYSVGQGVHNEQFF	TGTGCCAGCAGTTACTCCGTGGGACAGGGCGTACACAATGAACAGTTCTTC